The rows below give T cell receptor beta chains drawn from one sample of a study of sequential checkpoint blockade in melanoma. The table came from immunoSEQ multiplex PCR; TCRdb's copy has only in-frame clones and leaves some out. The table shows 35,000 to 40,000 clones, with roughly 32% occurring only once. The sequences come from tumor tissue (inferred from file names), collected from a patient given nivolumab and ipilimumab in sequence. These receptors were taken from a human donor with melanoma. Each CDR3 is given with its conserved first and last residue. Each record gives: J gene, V gene, clone size, D gene, CDR3 DNA, CDR3 protein. The D gene is left open where the match is weak. Rows may omit the clone size; those that give it use once, few, many or a size class.

TRBJ2-2 | TRBV5-1 | - | - | TGCGCCAGCAGCTTGTTCGCCAGGGTAGTGACCACCGGGGAGCTGTTTTTT | CASSLFARVVTTGELFF
TRBJ2-1 | TRBV30 | - | - | TGTGCCTGGAGCCCGGGACTCCCCAAGTTCTTC | CAWSPGLPKFF
TRBJ2-7 | TRBV30 | - | TRBD1 | TGTGCCTGTCAACAGGGGGCTGCCTACGAGCAGTACTTC | CACQQGAAYEQYF
TRBJ2-3 | TRBV9 | few | - | TGTGCCAGCGTTCCTTGGGGAACTAGCACAGATACGCAGTATTTT | CASVPWGTSTDTQYF
TRBJ1-1 | TRBV28 | - | - | TGTGCCAGCACCCACTATAGACAGGCGAACACTGAAGCTTTCTTT | CASTHYRQANTEAFF
TRBJ1-5 | TRBV9 | few | - | TGTGCCAGCAGTGAAGCATTGCCCTCGGGGTACAATCAGCCCCAGCATTTT | CASSEALPSGYNQPQHF
TRBJ2-7 | TRBV12-5 | few | - | TGTGCCAGCACCCCGGGGGGCGCCTACGAGCAGTACTTC | CASTPGGAYEQYF
TRBJ2-7 | TRBV9 | few | - | TGTGCCAGCAGCGTAGCGGACCACGAGCAGTACTTC | CASSVADHEQYF
TRBJ1-5 | TRBV19 | - | - | TGTGCCAGTAGCCCGGGGCCAGGCAGGAATCAGCCCCAGCATTTT | CASSPGPGRNQPQHF
TRBJ2-3 | TRBV28 | - | TRBD2 | TGTGCCAGCAGTTCCTCCTCAGCGGGGGGTGGCACAGATACGCAGTATTTT | CASSSSSAGGGTDTQYF
TRBJ2-1 | TRBV7-1 | many | TRBD2 | TGTGCCAGCAGCCCTCGGACTAGTGAGGCCAATGAGCAGTTCTTC | CASSPRTSEANEQFF
TRBJ1-5 | TRBV9 | - | - | TGTGCCAGCAGCCCGCGGGTCTGGTGGGACAATCAGCCCCAGCATTTT | CASSPRVWWDNQPQHF
TRBJ1-2 | TRBV9 | many | - | TGTGCCAGCAGCCCACGGGACGCCGCTAACTATGGCTACACCTTC | CASSPRDAANYGYTF
TRBJ1-6 | TRBV6-8 | few | TRBD1 | TGTGCCATCAGCTTTGACAGGGGGCGAGAAGGTTCACCCCTCCACTTT | CAISFDRGREGSPLHF
TRBJ2-5 | TRBV18 | - | - | TGTGCCAGCTCACCCCTGGACTCCGAAGAGACCCAGTACTTC | CASSPLDSEETQYF
TRBJ1-5 | TRBV6-8 | few | - | TGTGCCAGCAGTGATTCTCCAGGGTCTAGGCAGCCCCAGCATTTT | CASSDSPGSRQPQHF
TRBJ2-3 | TRBV2 | few | - | TGTGCCAGCGGGCTCGCGACAGATACGCAGTATTTT | CASGLATDTQYF
TRBJ1-2 | TRBV11-3 | - | - | TGTGCCAGCAGCTTGAGGGGACCGCCCGCTAACTATGGCTACACCTTC | CASSLRGPPANYGYTF
TRBJ2-3 | TRBV6-8 | few | TRBD1 | TGTGCCAGCAGCCTCAGGGGGCAGAGGACAGATACGCAGTATTTT | CASSLRGQRTDTQYF
TRBJ2-7 | TRBV11-3 | many | - | TGTGCCAGCAGCTTGGCCCCGGACAGAGTTATATACGAGCAGTACTTC | CASSLAPDRVIYEQYF
TRBJ2-6 | TRBV6-8 | few | TRBD1 | TGTGCCAGCAGTTCACAGGGGAACCCCGGGGCCAACGTCCTGACTTTC | CASSSQGNPGANVLTF
TRBJ2-2 | TRBV5-1 | once | TRBD1 | TGCGCCAGCAGCCCCGGGACAGCCAACTTGGGGGAGCTGTTTTTT | CASSPGTANLGELFF
TRBJ1-1 | TRBV19 | few | TRBD1 | TGTGCCAGTAGTTCGGACAGGGGGAACACTGAAGCTTTCTTT | CASSSDRGNTEAFF
TRBJ2-3 | TRBV10-2 | - | TRBD2 | TGCGCCAGCAGTCGGGGGGGGGATACGCAGTATTTT | CASSRGGDTQYF
TRBJ1-6 | TRBV6-8 | - | - | TGTGCCAGCAGTTACGAGGGGTGGGGGAATTCACCCCTCCACTTT | CASSYEGWGNSPLHF
TRBJ1-5 | TRBV5-1 | - | - | TGCGCCAGCAGCTTGGACCAGGGTGGCAATCAGCCCCAGCATTTT | CASSLDQGGNQPQHF
TRBJ2-1 | TRBV7-6 | few | - | TGTGCCAGCAGCTCTCTTAGGGGGGTCAATGAGCAGTTCTTC | CASSSLRGVNEQFF
TRBJ2-1 | TRBV5-1 | - | - | TGCGCCAGCAGCTTGGACGGGAATCAGGGTCATGAGCAGTTCTTC | CASSLDGNQGHEQFF
TRBJ2-7 | TRBV7-2 | - | - | TGTGCCAGCAGCTCCAATATCCGGTACGAGCAGTACTTC | CASSSNIRYEQYF
TRBJ1-3 | TRBV18 | - | - | TGTGCCAGCTCACGGCCCCGGGTTTCGGGAAACACCATATATTTT | CASSRPRVSGNTIYF
TRBJ1-2 | TRBV5-1 | - | - | TGCGCCAGCAGCTTGGACCGAAGGATGGGTGGCTACACCTTC | CASSLDRRMGGYTF
TRBJ2-7 | TRBV29-1 | - | - | TGCAGCGTCCCCGGATACATGAACGAGCAGTACTTC | CSVPGYMNEQYF
TRBJ2-7 | TRBV6-8 | few | TRBD2 | TGTGCCAGCCGGCGGGGGGGGTTTTACGAGCAGTACTTC | CASRRGGFYEQYF
TRBJ1-1 | TRBV11-3 | - | - | TGTGCCAGCAGCTTAGGTCGGGCAGGGTCTGAAGCTTTCTTT | CASSLGRAGSEAFF